Below, 25 T cell receptor beta chains from the same sample are listed, as sequenced in a study of CD8+CD57+ T cells in acquired aplastic anemia. Genomic DNA templated the TCR beta VDJ and CDR3 profiling. TCRdb fed the reads into MiXCR, producing one record per CDR3 protein. The data show around 130,000 distinct CDR3 sequences, under 65% seen once. For sequencing, patients were chosen who had shown expansion of CD8+CD57+ cells by flow cytometry. Sequencing input: sorted CD4+, CD8+, or CD8+CD57+ T cells (not recorded which) from PBMCs. Receptors were obtained from a human donor with aplastic anemia.

The rearrangement uses TRBV5-4 and TRBJ2-1, with a tentative D call TRBD1 (6 bases). Germline CDR1 reads SGHNT; CDR2 reads YYREEE (reference sequence). Trimming took 0 bases from V and 4 from J, leaving 14 bases between them. This CDR3 has 16 residues. The DNA for the CDR3 is TGTGCCAGCAGCTTGGGGCAGGGGATAACTTACAATGAGCAGTTCTTC. Protein product: CASSLGQGITYNEQFF.

This clonotype was seen only once. The junction does not match germline at one end; this may be a read error. The V gene is TRBV7-6, the J gene TRBJ2-1, with 10 bases fitting TRBD2. This CDR3 has 17 amino acids. The germline V gene encodes CDR1 SGHVS and CDR2 FNYEAQ. The CDR3 DNA reads as TGTGCCAGCAGCTTGGTAGAGCGGGGGGGCCTCCACAATGAGCAGCTCTTC. Its protein product is CASSLVERGGLHNEQLF.

The table lists this clonotype with many counts. The V call is TRBV5-1, the J call TRBJ2-1; possibly TRBD1 or TRBD2 for D (6 bases each). V was clipped by 2 bases and J by 7 bases, with 16 bases between them. CDR3 size: 15 residues. Germline V gene lookup returns CDR1 SGHRS and CDR2 YFSETQ. In DNA form, the CDR3 reads TGCGCCAGCAGCTTCTCACAGGGAGGTGAGAATGAGCAGTTCTTC. It specifies CASSFSQGGENEQFF.

V and J are TRBV10-3 and TRBJ1-1; D unresolved. Deletions cut 3 bases from V and 6 bases from J, with 5 bases between. This CDR3 is 11 amino acids long. The germline V gene has CDR1 ENHRY and CDR2 SYGVKD. CDR3 nucleotides: TGTGCCATCAGTGACGGAGCTGAAGCTTTCTTT. Protein product: CAISDGAEAFF.

The chain links TRBV19 to TRBJ1-1; the D is unclear. V lost 2 bases and J lost 3, with 10 bases in between. The CDR3 sequence is 14 residues long. Germline lookup yields CDR1 LNHDA and CDR2 SQIVND (reference sequence). The CDR3 sequence is CASSILSGDTEAFF. Written as DNA, the CDR3 is TGTGCCAGTAGTATATTGTCTGGGGACACTGAAGCTTTCTTT.

In this sample, this clonotype turned up many times. The chain uses TRBV12-5 and TRBJ2-5; D is ambiguous. Per the germline V gene, CDR1 is LGHNT and CDR2 is FRNRAP. This CDR3 region has 11 residues. V shed 3 bases and J shed 5 bases, with 4 bases lying between them. The CDR3 nucleotides are TGTGCTAGTGGTTTAAGGGAGACCCAGTACTTC. Its protein product is CASGLRETQYF.

This clonotype has only a few counts. The chain links TRBV19 to TRBJ1-6; 8 positions match TRBD1. CDR3 length: 15 residues. After removal of 7 bases from V and 7 bases from J, the junction contained 9 bases not matched to a gene. In germline, CDR1 is LNHDA, CDR2 SQIVND (reference sequence). The DNA for the CDR3 is TGTGCCAGTACCCCAGGGACAGGTGGGAATTCACCCCTCCACTTT. Amino acid sequence: CASTPGTGGNSPLHF. The variable domain in full, with the rest retrieved from reference TRBV19 and TRBJ1-6, is DGGITQSPKYLFRKEGQNVTLSCEQNLNHDAMYWYRQDPGQGLRLIYYSQIVNDFQKGDIAEGYSVSREKKESFPLTVTSAQKNPTAFYLCASTPGTGGNSPLHFGNGTRLTVT.

The rearrangement uses TRBV20-1 and TRBJ2-5; 7 bases align to TRBD2. The V gene end was trimmed by 4 bases and the J gene end by 2 bases; junction bases not matched to a gene: 10. Germline values: CDR1 DFQATT, CDR2 SNEGSKA (reference sequence). The CDR3 is 15 amino acids. The CDR3 loop is CSATTGAGRQETQYF. CDR3 in DNA: TGCAGTGCTACTACGGGAGCGGGAAGACAAGAGACCCAGTACTTC.

The CDR3 is CASSVTDSPYEQYF. The CDR3 DNA is TGTGCCAGCAGCGTAACGGACAGCCCCTACGAGCAGTACTTC. This rearrangement joins TRBV9 to TRBJ2-7; possible D gene TRBD1, 6 bases. Germline CDR1 is SGDLS and CDR2 is YYNGEE. The CDR3 loop spans 14 amino acids. V lost 1 base and J lost 2, with 10 bases in between.

Note on this clonotype: Its ends do not fully match the called genes, so a read error is possible. J is TRBJ2-3 and V is TRBV7-9; D is possibly TRBD1 (5 bases). Germline CDR1 is SEHNR and CDR2 is FQNEAQ (reference sequence). This CDR3 comprises 11 residues. As DNA, the CDR3 is TGTGCCAGCAGCCTCACAGGTACGCAGTATTTT. It specifies CASSLTGTQYF.

The chain employs TRBV20-1 and TRBJ2-1, with 11 bases matching TRBD2. Unmatched junction bases numbered 3, after V lost 1 base and J lost 4 bases. Germline CDR1 is DFQATT and CDR2 is SNEGSKA (reference sequence). There are 15 residues in the CDR3. CDR3 sequence reads: CSARVLAGGYNEQFF. CDR3 nucleotide sequence: TGCAGTGCTAGAGTGCTAGCGGGGGGTTACAATGAGCAGTTCTTC.

V gene TRBV12-3 or TRBV12-4 combines with J gene TRBJ1-6; D ambiguous. V was cut by 2 bases and J by 7 bases, with 9 bases left in between. The CDR3 is 14 residues long. CDR3 sequence reads: CASSLRQANSPLHF. The CDR3 DNA sequence: TGTGCCAGCAGTTTAAGGCAGGCGAATTCACCCCTCCACTTT.

This clonotype appeared a few times. This chain connects TRBV7-2 to TRBJ1-1; no clear D gene. Germline V CDR1 and CDR2: SGHTA, FQGNSA. The CDR3 is made up of 12 amino acids. V lost 7 bases and J 5 bases, leaving 11 bases between the germline ends. As DNA, the CDR3 is TGTGCCAGCACCCTAGGCCCAACTGAAGCTTTCTTT. Protein product: CASTLGPTEAFF.

The chain has TRBV19 and TRBJ1-2; tentatively, D is TRBD1 (5 bases). Trimming took 7 bases from V and 11 from J, leaving 23 bases between them. Germline V gene lookup returns CDR1 LNHDA and CDR2 SQIVND (reference sequence). The CDR3 has 14 residues. The CDR3 region is CASTTIGRGAGYTF. CDR3 sequence (DNA): TGTGCCAGTACTACAATTGGGAGGGGCGCGGGGTACACCTTC.

This clonotype was seen a handful of times. For the CDR3, the DNA is TGCGCCAGCAGCCAAGGTAGGGTGTCCATGAACACTGAAGCTTTCTTT. Amino acid sequence: CASSQGRVSMNTEAFF. The rearrangement uses TRBV4-3 and TRBJ1-1, with D hard to call. Germline V CDR1 and CDR2: LGHNA, YSLEER. The CDR3 has 16 residues. V lost 1 base, J lost 0 bases, and 12 bases lay in between.

This chain links TRBV19 with TRBJ1-1, with a tentative D call TRBD1 (6 bases). Trimming shortened V by 7 bases and J by 5 bases, and 14 bases separated the two germline ends. Germline V lookup: CDR1 LNHDA, CDR2 SQIVND (reference sequence). CDR3 length equals 13 residues. CDR3 protein: CASNSGVRTEAFF. CDR3 coding DNA: TGTGCCAGTAATTCAGGGGTCAGGACTGAAGCTTTCTTT.

The rearrangement uses TRBV20-1 and TRBJ2-1; D possibly corresponds to TRBD1 (6 bases). CDR1 and CDR2 from the germline V gene are DFQATT and SNEGSKA (reference sequence). V dropped 4 bases and J dropped 5 bases, with 18 bases sitting between them. The CDR3 length is 15 residues. The CDR3 here is CSAKQGPTPDNEQFF. The CDR3, as DNA: TGCAGTGCTAAACAGGGACCCACCCCGGACAATGAGCAGTTCTTC.

This chain uses TRBV7-9 with TRBJ2-7; D is ambiguous. CDR3 length equals 13 residues. Trimming shortened V by 1 base and J by 4 bases, and 8 bases separated the two germline ends. Per germline, CDR1 SEHNR and CDR2 FQNEAQ (reference sequence). CDR3: CASSLDAIYEQYF. The CDR3 coding sequence is TGTGCCAGCAGCTTAGATGCAATATACGAGCAGTACTTC.

A few counts support this clonotype. The chain couples TRBV15 to TRBJ2-5; perhaps TRBD2 as D (5 bases). Trimming pared 0 bases from V and 9 bases from J, leaving 17 bases between. CDR1 is LNHNV and CDR2 is YYDKDF in the germline V gene (reference sequence). The CDR3 length is 15 residues. The CDR3 spells CATSRDPRSDGAQYF. The CDR3 DNA sequence: TGTGCCACCAGCAGAGACCCCCGGTCGGACGGGGCCCAGTACTTC.

This clonotype was seen only a few times. The genes are TRBV30 and TRBJ2-7, with TRBD2 as a possible D gene (5 bases). The CDR3 totals 12 residues. V was trimmed by 2 bases and J by 5 bases, leaving 10 bases between them. CDR1 is GTSNPN and CDR2 is SVGIG in the germline V gene (reference sequence). The CDR3 here is CAWSRGYDEQYF. The CDR3 nucleotides are TGTGCCTGGAGTCGCGGGTACGACGAGCAGTACTTC.

The J gene is TRBJ2-7, the V gene TRBV19; D is unclear. This CDR3 spans 13 amino acids. Looked up from germline, CDR1 is LNHDA and CDR2 is SQIVND (reference sequence). The V end was cut by 5 bases, the J end by 1 base, with 9 bases between. The CDR3 is CASSPFESYEQYF. CDR3 bases: TGTGCCAGTAGTCCCTTTGAGTCCTACGAGCAGTACTTC.

Ten or more counts support this clonotype. The rearrangement links TRBV5-6 to TRBJ1-1; D is possibly TRBD1 (6 bases). Looked up from germline, CDR1 is SGHDT and CDR2 is YYEEEE. The CDR3 sequence is 15 residues long. Trimming shortened V by 2 bases and J by 0 bases, and 11 bases separated the two germline ends. The CDR3 sequence: CASSFRTALNTEAFF. For the CDR3, the DNA is TGTGCCAGCAGCTTCCGGACAGCCTTGAACACTGAAGCTTTCTTT.

The chain employs TRBV4-1 and TRBJ2-5; 9 nucleotides match TRBD1. Trimming at V came to 0 bases and at J to 5 bases, leaving 4 bases not matched to a gene. CDR1 is MGHRA and CDR2 is YSYEKL in the germline V gene. CDR3 size: 15 residues. The CDR3 reads CASSQEDRGWETQYF. DNA of the CDR3: TGCGCCAGCAGCCAAGAAGACAGGGGGTGGGAGACCCAGTACTTC.

This clonotype was observed at least ten times. The chain links TRBV27 to TRBJ2-7, with D unclear. The CDR3 loop spans 13 amino acids. V was clipped by 0 bases and J by 2 bases, with 5 bases between them. Germline CDR1 is MNHEY and CDR2 is SMNVEV (reference sequence). The CDR3 DNA sequence: TGTGCCAGCAGTTTATCCAACACCTACGAGCAGTACTTC. Translated: CASSLSNTYEQYF.

In its sample, this clonotype was seen a few times. The chain links TRBV9 to TRBJ1-6, with 7 bases lining up with TRBD1. The junction had 5 bases not matched to a gene; V was cut back by 3 bases and J by 8 bases. Germline V gives CDR1 SGDLS, CDR2 YYNGEE. CDR3 length equals 14 residues. CDR3 amino acids: CASSEGAGDSPLHF. CDR3 nucleotide sequence: TGTGCCAGCAGCGAGGGGGCAGGGGATTCACCCCTCCACTTT.